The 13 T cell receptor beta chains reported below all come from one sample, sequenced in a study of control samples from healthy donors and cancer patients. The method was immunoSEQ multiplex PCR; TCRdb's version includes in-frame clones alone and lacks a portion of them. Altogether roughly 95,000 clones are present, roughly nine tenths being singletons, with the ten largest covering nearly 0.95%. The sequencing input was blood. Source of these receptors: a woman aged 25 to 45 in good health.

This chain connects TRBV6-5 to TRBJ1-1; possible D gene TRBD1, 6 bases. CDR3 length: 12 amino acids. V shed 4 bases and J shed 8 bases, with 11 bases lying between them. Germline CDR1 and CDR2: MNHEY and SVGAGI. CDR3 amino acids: CASSSRTDEAFF. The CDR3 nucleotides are TGTGCCAGCAGTTCACGGACAGACGAAGCTTTCTTT.

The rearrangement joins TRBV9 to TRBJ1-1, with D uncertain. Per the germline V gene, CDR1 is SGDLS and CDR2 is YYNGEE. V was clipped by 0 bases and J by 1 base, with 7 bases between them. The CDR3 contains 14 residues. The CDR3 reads CASSVEVANTEAFF. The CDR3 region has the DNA TGTGCCAGCAGCGTAGAGGTTGCGAACACTGAAGCTTTCTTT.

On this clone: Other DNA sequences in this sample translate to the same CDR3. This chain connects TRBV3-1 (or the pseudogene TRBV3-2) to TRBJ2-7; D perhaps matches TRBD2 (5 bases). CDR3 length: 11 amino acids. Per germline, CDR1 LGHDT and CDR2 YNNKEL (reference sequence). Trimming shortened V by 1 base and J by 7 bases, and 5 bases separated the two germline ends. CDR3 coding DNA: TGTGCCAGCAGCCAAGGAGGGGAGCAGTACTTC. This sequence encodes CASSQGGEQYF.

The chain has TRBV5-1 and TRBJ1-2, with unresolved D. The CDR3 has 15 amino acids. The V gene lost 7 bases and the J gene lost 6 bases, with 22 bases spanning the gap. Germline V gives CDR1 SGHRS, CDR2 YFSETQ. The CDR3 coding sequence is TGCGCCAGCCGCCCCAGCGGGTACACCCTCGATGGCTACACCTTC. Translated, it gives CASRPSGYTLDGYTF.

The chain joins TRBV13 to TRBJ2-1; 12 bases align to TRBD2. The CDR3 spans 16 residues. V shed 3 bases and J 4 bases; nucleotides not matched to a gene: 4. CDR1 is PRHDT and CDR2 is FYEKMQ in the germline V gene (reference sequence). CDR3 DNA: TGTGCCAGCAGCTTTTCTAGCGGGAGGGGGTACAATGAGCAGTTCTTC. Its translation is CASSFSSGRGYNEQFF. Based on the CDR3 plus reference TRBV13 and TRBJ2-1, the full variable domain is AAGVIQSPRHLIKEKRETATLKCYPIPRHDTVYWYQQGPGQDPQFLISFYEKMQSDKGSIPDRFSAQQFSDYHSELNMSSLELGDSALYFCASSFSSGRGYNEQFFGPGTRLTVL.

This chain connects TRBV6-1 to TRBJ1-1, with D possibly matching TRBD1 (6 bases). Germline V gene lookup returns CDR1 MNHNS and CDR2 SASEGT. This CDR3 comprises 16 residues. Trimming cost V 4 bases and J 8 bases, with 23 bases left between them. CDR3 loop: CASSGQKDSLEEEAFF. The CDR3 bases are TGTGCCAGCAGTGGCCAAAAGGACAGTTTAGAAGAAGAAGCTTTCTTT.

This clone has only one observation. The chain's CDR3 is CASSLGDINEKLFF. The CDR3 DNA follows: TGTGCCAGCAGTTTAGGGGACATTAATGAAAAACTGTTTTTT. This chain connects TRBV28 to TRBJ1-4; D possibly corresponds to TRBD1 (6 bases). Trimming cost V 2 bases and J 4 bases, with 8 bases left between them. The CDR3 totals 14 residues. Germline-derived CDR1 and CDR2 are MDHEN and SYDVKM.

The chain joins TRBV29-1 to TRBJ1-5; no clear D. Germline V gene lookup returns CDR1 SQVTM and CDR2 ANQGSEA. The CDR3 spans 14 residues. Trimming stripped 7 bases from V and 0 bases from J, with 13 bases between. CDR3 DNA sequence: TGCAGCGCCCAAACCTCGGGTAGCAATCAGCCCCAGCATTTT. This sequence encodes CSAQTSGSNQPQHF.

In nucleotides, the CDR3 is TGCGCCAGCAGCTTGGATGGCCATCTGAGGACTGAAGCTTTCTTT. Residues: CASSLDGHLRTEAFF. V and J are TRBV5-1 and TRBJ1-1; D unresolved. V was shortened by 0 bases and J by 5 bases, with 14 bases between the two germline ends. CDR1 SGHRS and CDR2 YFSETQ come from the germline V gene. This CDR3 comprises 15 residues.

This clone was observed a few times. The chain's CDR3 is CASSAVGTGDQPQHF. In DNA form, the CDR3 reads TGTGCCAGCAGTGCGGTTGGGACAGGGGATCAGCCCCAGCATTTT. The chain links TRBV6-4 to TRBJ1-5; 10 nucleotides line up with TRBD1. The CDR3 sequence is 15 residues long. The V gene end was trimmed by 4 bases and the J gene end by 5 bases; junction bases not matched to a gene: 5. Per the germline V gene, CDR1 is MRHNA and CDR2 is SNTAGT.

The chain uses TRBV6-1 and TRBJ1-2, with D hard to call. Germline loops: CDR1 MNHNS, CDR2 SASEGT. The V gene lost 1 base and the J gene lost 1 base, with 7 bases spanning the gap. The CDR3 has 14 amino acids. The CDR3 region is CASSEGWLNYGYTF. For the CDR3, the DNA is TGTGCCAGCAGTGAAGGGTGGCTTAACTATGGCTACACCTTC.

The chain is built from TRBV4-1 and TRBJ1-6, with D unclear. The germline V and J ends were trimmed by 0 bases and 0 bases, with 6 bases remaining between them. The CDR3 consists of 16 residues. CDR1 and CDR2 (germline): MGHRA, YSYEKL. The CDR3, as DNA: TGCGCCAGCAGCCAAGACGGGAGCTCCTATAATTCACCCCTCCACTTT. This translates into CASSQDGSSYNSPLHF.

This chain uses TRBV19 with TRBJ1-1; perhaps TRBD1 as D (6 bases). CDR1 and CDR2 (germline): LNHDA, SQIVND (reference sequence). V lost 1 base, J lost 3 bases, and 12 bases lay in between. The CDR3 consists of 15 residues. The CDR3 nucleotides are TGTGCCAGTAGTATAGGTGGGGGCCGGGACACTGAAGCTTTCTTT. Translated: CASSIGGGRDTEAFF.